A single sample is the source of the 7 T cell receptor beta chains below, sequenced in a study of metastatic and nonmetastatic thyroid tumors. None of the patients had undergone any treatment ahead of thyroid surgery. Using MiXCR, TCRdb re-called clones from the PCR reads. The repertoire holds tens of thousands of clones, 20% to 30% seen once, with roughly 12% in the top ten. Sequencing input: tumor tissue. The receptors derive from a male donor with papillary thyroid cancer or a benign thyroid nodule (not recorded which). Some clones in this sample may be carry-over from other donors' samples.

This clone was recorded at least ten times. The rearrangement uses TRBV27 and TRBJ1-6; 9 bases map to TRBD1. The J segment lost 7 bases and the V segment lost 5 bases, leaving 3 bases of the junction unmatched. From germline, CDR1 is MNHEY and CDR2 SMNVEV (reference sequence). This CDR3 has 14 amino acids. The CDR3 coding sequence is TGTGCCAGCAGTAGGACAGGGGAGAATTCACCCCTCCACTTT. It yields the protein CASSRTGENSPLHF.

This clone is termed medium-sized (0.01 to 0.1%). The V call is TRBV28, the J call TRBJ1-6; unclear D gene. Germline CDR1 reads MDHEN; CDR2 reads SYDVKM. Trimming removed 8 bases from V and 7 bases from J, with 12 bases in between. This CDR3 is 13 amino acids long. CDR3 region: CASFRYQNSPLHF. The DNA for the CDR3 is TGTGCCAGCTTCAGGTACCAGAATTCACCCCTCCACTTT.

The rearrangement links TRBV5-1 to TRBJ2-2; D unresolved. Germline V lookup: CDR1 SGHRS, CDR2 YFSETQ. V lost 0 bases and J 1 base, leaving 7 bases between the germline ends. The CDR3 contains 15 residues. The CDR3 DNA follows: TGCGCCAGCAGCTTGGTGGCTGGGAACACCGGGGAGCTGTTTTTT. This gives the protein CASSLVAGNTGELFF.

This clone was recorded many times. The chain uses TRBV28 and TRBJ1-5; a weak D match, TRBD1 (6 bases). The V end was cut by 5 bases, the J end by 3 bases, with 14 bases between. The CDR3 runs 15 residues. The germline V gene encodes CDR1 MDHEN and CDR2 SYDVKM. The CDR3: CASSPRGPFNQPQHF. DNA for the CDR3: TGTGCCAGCAGTCCCAGGGGACCGTTCAATCAGCCCCAGCATTTT.

This clone was picked up many times. Within the sample, other DNA sequences also encode this same CDR3. V gene TRBV12-3 or TRBV12-4 combines with J gene TRBJ2-1; D not resolved. Trimming left V 2 bases short and J 4 bases short, with 6 bases between. The CDR3 length is 13 residues. CDR3 DNA sequence: TGTGCCAGCAGTTTAAGCCTTTACAATGAGCAGTTCTTC. Translating it yields CASSLSLYNEQFF.

About this clone: Sequence at one end of the junction differs from germline and may be a read error. The V gene is TRBV2, the J gene TRBJ2-6; 10 positions agree with TRBD2. This CDR3 is built from 14 residues. Germline V CDR1 and CDR2: SNHLY, FYNNEI. The CDR3, as DNA: TGTGCCAGCAGCCCCCAGTTCGTGGGGGGACTAGCGCATTTC. Translated: CASSPQFVGGLAHF.

This clone showed up many times. The chain uses TRBV28 and TRBJ1-1, with D perhaps matching TRBD1 (5 bases). Germline CDR1 and CDR2: MDHEN and SYDVKM. CDR3 size: 14 residues. Trimming stripped 2 bases from V and 4 bases from J, with 11 bases between. CDR3 protein: CASSLVVGGTEAFF. CDR3 coding DNA: TGTGCCAGCAGTTTAGTAGTTGGGGGCACTGAAGCTTTCTTT.